This T cell receptor (beta chain) was sequenced in a study of beta chain features in type 1 diabetes. Study findings and constraints: Type 1 diabetes patients had TCRB CDR3s that were shorter (moderately but significantly so) in all four CD4+ subsets. Across patients, naive, central memory and Treg TCRB repertoires exhibited apparently greater similarity than was observed across healthy donors.

Sequencing targeted expressed TCRB transcripts, as all isolated RNA had been reverse transcribed. Clones were sequenced by immunoSEQ multiplex PCR, and TCRdb holds only the in-frame ones, with some missing. Among over 100,000 clones listed, around 17% were seen once. In this sample, this clone turned up a few times. What it binds is not known. The CDR3 is 14 amino acids. The V gene lost 0 bases and the J gene lost 10 bases, with 13 bases spanning the gap. Germline CDR1 reads LGHNA; CDR2 reads YNFKEQ. The chain recombines TRBV4-2 with TRBJ2-1; weak D call: TRBD1 (6 bases). The sequence derives from a man younger than 40 with type 1 diabetes. The specimen was central memory CD4+ T cells from blood. CDR3 amino acids: CASSQDDRSREQFF. The CDR3 DNA is TGTGCCAGCAGCCAAGATGACAGGTCTCGAGAGCAGTTCTTC.